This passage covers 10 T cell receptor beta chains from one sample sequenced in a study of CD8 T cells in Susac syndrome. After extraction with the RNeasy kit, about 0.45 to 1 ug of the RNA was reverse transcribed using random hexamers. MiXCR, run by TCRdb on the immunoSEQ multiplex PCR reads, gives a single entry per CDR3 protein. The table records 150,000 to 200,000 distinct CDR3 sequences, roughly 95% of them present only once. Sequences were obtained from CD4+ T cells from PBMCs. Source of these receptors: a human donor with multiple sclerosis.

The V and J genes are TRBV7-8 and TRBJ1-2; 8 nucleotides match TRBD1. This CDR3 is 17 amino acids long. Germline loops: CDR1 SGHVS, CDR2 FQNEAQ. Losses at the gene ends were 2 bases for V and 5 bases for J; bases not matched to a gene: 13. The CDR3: CASSLWSLRDRPYGYTF. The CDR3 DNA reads TGTGCCAGCAGCTTATGGTCCCTTAGGGACAGGCCTTATGGCTACACCTTC.

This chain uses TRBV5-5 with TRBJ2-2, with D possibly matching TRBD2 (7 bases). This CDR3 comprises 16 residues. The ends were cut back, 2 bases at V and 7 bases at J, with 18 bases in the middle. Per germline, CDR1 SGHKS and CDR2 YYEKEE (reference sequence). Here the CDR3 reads CASSLSLPGGSGELFF. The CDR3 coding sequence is TGTGCCAGCAGCTTATCCCTCCCGGGGGGCAGCGGGGAGCTGTTTTTT.

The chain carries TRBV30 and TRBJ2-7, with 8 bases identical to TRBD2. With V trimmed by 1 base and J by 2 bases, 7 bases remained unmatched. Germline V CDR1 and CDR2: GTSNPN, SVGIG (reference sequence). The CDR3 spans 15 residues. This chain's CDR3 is CAWSALAGLTYEQYF. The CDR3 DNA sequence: TGTGCCTGGAGTGCATTAGCGGGACTAACCTACGAGCAGTACTTC.

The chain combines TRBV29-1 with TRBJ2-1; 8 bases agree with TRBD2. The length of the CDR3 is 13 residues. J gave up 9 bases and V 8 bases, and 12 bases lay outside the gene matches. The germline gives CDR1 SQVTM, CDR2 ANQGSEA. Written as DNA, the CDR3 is TGCAGCCACACACGCATCGCGGGAGGTGAGCAGTTCTTC. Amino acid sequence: CSHTRIAGGEQFF.

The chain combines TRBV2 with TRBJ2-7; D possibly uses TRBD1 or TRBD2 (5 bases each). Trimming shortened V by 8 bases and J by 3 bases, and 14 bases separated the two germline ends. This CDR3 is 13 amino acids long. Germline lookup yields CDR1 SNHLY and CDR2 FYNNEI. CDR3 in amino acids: CASDRDRIYEQYF. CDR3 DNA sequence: TGTGCCAGCGATAGGGACCGAATCTACGAGCAGTACTTC.

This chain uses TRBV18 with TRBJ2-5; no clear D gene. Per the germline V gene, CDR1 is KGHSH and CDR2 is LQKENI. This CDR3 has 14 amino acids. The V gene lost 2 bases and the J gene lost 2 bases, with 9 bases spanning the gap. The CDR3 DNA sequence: TGTGCCAGCTCACCAGCGGCCCGTCAAGAGACCCAGTACTTC. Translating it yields CASSPAARQETQYF.

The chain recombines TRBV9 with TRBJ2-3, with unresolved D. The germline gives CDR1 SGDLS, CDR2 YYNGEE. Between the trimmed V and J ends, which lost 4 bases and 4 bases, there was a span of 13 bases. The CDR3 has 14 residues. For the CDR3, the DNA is TGTGCCAGCAGCCCGCGACATAGGGCAGATACGCAGTATTTT. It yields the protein CASSPRHRADTQYF.

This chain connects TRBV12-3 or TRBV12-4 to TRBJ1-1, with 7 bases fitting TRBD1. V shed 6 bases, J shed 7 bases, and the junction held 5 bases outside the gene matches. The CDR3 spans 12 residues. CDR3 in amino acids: CASSKQGIEAFF. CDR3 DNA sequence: TGTGCCAGCAGCAAACAGGGGATTGAAGCTTTCTTT.

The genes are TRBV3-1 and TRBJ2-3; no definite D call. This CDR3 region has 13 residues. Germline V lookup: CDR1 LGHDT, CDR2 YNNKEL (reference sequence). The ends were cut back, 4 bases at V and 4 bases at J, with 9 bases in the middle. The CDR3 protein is CASSPSYPDTQYF. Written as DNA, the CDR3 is TGTGCCAGCAGCCCATCATACCCAGATACGCAGTATTTT.

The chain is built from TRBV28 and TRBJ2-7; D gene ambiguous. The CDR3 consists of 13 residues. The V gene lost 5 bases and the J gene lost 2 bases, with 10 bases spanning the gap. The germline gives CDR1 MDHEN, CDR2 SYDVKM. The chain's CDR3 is CASSPTTPYEQYF. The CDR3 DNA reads TGTGCCAGCAGTCCCACGACACCCTACGAGCAGTACTTC.